The clone carrying this TCR beta chain was picked up a small number of times. Its cognate antigen is unknown. Different DNA sequences within this sample yield the same CDR3. These data are taken from a study of beta chain features in type 1 diabetes. General study findings and limits: Significant though moderate, a shortening of TCRB CDR3s appeared in all four CD4+ subsets of Type 1 diabetes patients. Type 1 diabetes patients had VDJ junctions that carried fewer insertions and more deletions.

The CDR3 contains 13 residues. Germline trimming cut 0 bases from V and 7 bases from J; bases unmatched to any gene: 0. In germline, CDR1 is SGDLS, CDR2 YYNGEE. Reverse transcription of all isolated RNA meant that expressed TCRB transcripts were sequenced. This table comes from immunoSEQ multiplex PCR, and its TCRdb copy is limited to in-frame clones, with some not included. This sample yields hundreds of thousands of clones, of which about 12% are seen a single time; 0.017% belongs to the top ten. The single heparinised draw taken from each donor contained roughly 110 mL of blood on average. The chain joins TRBV9 to TRBJ2-1; 8 bases agree with TRBD2. The receptor's source is a man younger than 35 in good health. Sequencing used naive CD4+ T cells from blood. Here the CDR3 DNA reads TGTGCCAGCAGCGTAGCGGGAGGGAATGAGCAGTTCTTC. It translates to CASSVAGGNEQFF. Full variable domain (missing parts from reference TRBV9 and TRBJ2-1): DSGVTQTPKHLITATGQRVTLRCSPRSGDLSVYWYQQSLDQGLQFLIQYYNGEERAKGNILERFSAQQFPDLHSELNLSSLELGDSALYFCASSVAGGNEQFFGPGTRLTVL.